The 6 T cell receptor beta chains listed next were all sequenced from one sample in a study of T-cell reconstitution after alpha-beta-depleted transplantation in children. As it was prepared, the TCRbeta library received unique molecular identifiers. One entry per CDR3 protein results from TCRdb running MiXCR on the PCR reads. The repertoire consists of under 450,000 distinct CDR3 sequences, with about an eighth occurring once and the leading ten covering roughly 4.3%. The sequences come from PBMCs, collected from the stem cell graft. The receptor source for this set is a human donor who donated a stem cell graft to a child with Fanconi anemia.

A few counts support this clonotype. The chain is built from TRBV7-9 and TRBJ2-7; 7 nucleotides line up with TRBD1. V was pared by 1 base and J by 6 bases, with 12 bases of the junction left unmatched. Germline V gene data show CDR1 as SEHNR and CDR2 as FQNEAQ (reference sequence). The CDR3 consists of 16 residues. CDR3 DNA sequence: TGTGCCAGCAGCTTAGAACCGGGACAGTGGGATGGCGAGCAGTACTTC. Residues: CASSLEPGQWDGEQYF.

Ten or more counts support this clonotype. The chain has TRBV25-1 and TRBJ2-5, with D perhaps matching TRBD2 (6 bases). V lost 6 bases and J lost 2, with 13 bases in between. This CDR3 contains 14 residues. From germline, CDR1 is MGHDK and CDR2 SYGVNS. The CDR3 bases are TGTGCCAGCAGCGACTGGAGGGGTCAAGAGACCCAGTACTTC. Protein product: CASSDWRGQETQYF.

This chain links TRBV28 with TRBJ1-2; D is perhaps TRBD1 (5 bases). The CDR3 length is 15 residues. The germline V and J ends were trimmed by 10 bases and 7 bases, with 25 bases remaining between them. Germline V gives CDR1 MDHEN, CDR2 SYDVKM. The CDR3: CAIGPGGPGLGGYTF. The CDR3, as DNA: TGTGCCATCGGCCCCGGGGGACCGGGACTCGGTGGCTACACCTTC.

This clonotype occurred many times. One end of the junction does not line up with germline, which may come from a read error. The V call is TRBV5-1, the J call TRBJ2-1, with TRBD1 matching 9 bases. Germline V gene data show CDR1 as SGHRS and CDR2 as YFSETQ. The CDR3 sequence is 14 residues long. CDR3 amino acids: CASSLGTGYNEQFF. For the CDR3, the DNA is TGTGCCAGCAGCTTAGGGACAGGGTACAATGAGCAGTTCTTC.

This clonotype occurred a few times. The chain recombines TRBV12-3 or TRBV12-4 with TRBJ1-1; no firm D call. The CDR3 runs 13 residues. Trimming pared 8 bases from V and 11 bases from J, leaving 21 bases between. As DNA, the CDR3 is TGTGCCAGCCGGACCCGTCCCCACCTTCGGGCTTTCTTT. Translation gives CASRTRPHLRAFF.

This clonotype has a handful of counts. The chain links TRBV5-6 to TRBJ2-5; 10 nucleotides agree with TRBD1. The germline V gene encodes CDR1 SGHDT and CDR2 YYEEEE. Trimming cost V 3 bases and J 3 bases; bases outside gene matches: 8. The CDR3 totals 16 residues. The CDR3 coding sequence is TGTGCCAGCAGCTCTGACAGGGGGCGCGTAGAAGAGACCCAGTACTTC. It yields the protein CASSSDRGRVEETQYF.